The 4 T cell receptor beta chains in this list originate from one sample, sequenced in a study of shared clonotypes between healthy human individuals. The repertoire was sequenced with immunoSEQ multiplex PCR; TCRdb's copy has only in-frame clones and lacks some. The sample yields about 460,000 clones, 77% seen once. Sequencing input: PBMCs. Receptors originate from a middle-aged woman in good health. Some clones in this sample may be carry-over from other donors' samples.

The V gene is TRBV5-4, the J gene TRBJ2-1, with D perhaps TRBD1 (6 bases). V was clipped by 1 base and J by 6 bases, with 11 bases between them. The CDR3 length is 14 residues. Germline CDR1 is SGHNT and CDR2 is YYREEE (reference sequence). CDR3 coding DNA: TGTGCCAGCAGCTTGAAAGGGGGAAGCAATGAGCAGTTCTTC. Protein product: CASSLKGGSNEQFF.

The V call is TRBV5-1, the J call TRBJ2-7, with unresolved D. Per germline, CDR1 SGHRS and CDR2 YFSETQ. V gave up 2 bases and J gave up 5 bases, with 14 bases separating them. The CDR3 is 14 amino acids. The CDR3 DNA sequence: TGCGCCAGCAGCTTACGGTCTGGTAACGACGAGCAGTACTTC. Translating it yields CASSLRSGNDEQYF.

This clone was found once. This sequence joins TRBV6-1 and TRBJ2-5; D may be TRBD2 (5 bases). Germline assignment: CDR1 MNHNS and CDR2 SASEGT. V lost 4 bases and J lost 0, with 9 bases in between. The CDR3 totals 14 residues. CDR3 protein: CASSVQRNQETQYF. For the CDR3, the DNA is TGTGCCAGCAGTGTGCAGCGGAACCAAGAGACCCAGTACTTC.

This clone was observed a single time. V gene TRBV28 combines with J gene TRBJ2-7, with TRBD1 matching over 8 bases. The CDR3 spans 16 residues. After removal of 6 bases from V and 1 base from J, the junction contained 11 bases not matched to a gene. The germline CDR1 and CDR2 sequences are MDHEN and SYDVKM. CDR3 in amino acids: CASSSDWTGPSYEQYF. The CDR3 DNA sequence: TGTGCCAGCAGCTCAGACTGGACAGGGCCGTCCTACGAGCAGTACTTC.